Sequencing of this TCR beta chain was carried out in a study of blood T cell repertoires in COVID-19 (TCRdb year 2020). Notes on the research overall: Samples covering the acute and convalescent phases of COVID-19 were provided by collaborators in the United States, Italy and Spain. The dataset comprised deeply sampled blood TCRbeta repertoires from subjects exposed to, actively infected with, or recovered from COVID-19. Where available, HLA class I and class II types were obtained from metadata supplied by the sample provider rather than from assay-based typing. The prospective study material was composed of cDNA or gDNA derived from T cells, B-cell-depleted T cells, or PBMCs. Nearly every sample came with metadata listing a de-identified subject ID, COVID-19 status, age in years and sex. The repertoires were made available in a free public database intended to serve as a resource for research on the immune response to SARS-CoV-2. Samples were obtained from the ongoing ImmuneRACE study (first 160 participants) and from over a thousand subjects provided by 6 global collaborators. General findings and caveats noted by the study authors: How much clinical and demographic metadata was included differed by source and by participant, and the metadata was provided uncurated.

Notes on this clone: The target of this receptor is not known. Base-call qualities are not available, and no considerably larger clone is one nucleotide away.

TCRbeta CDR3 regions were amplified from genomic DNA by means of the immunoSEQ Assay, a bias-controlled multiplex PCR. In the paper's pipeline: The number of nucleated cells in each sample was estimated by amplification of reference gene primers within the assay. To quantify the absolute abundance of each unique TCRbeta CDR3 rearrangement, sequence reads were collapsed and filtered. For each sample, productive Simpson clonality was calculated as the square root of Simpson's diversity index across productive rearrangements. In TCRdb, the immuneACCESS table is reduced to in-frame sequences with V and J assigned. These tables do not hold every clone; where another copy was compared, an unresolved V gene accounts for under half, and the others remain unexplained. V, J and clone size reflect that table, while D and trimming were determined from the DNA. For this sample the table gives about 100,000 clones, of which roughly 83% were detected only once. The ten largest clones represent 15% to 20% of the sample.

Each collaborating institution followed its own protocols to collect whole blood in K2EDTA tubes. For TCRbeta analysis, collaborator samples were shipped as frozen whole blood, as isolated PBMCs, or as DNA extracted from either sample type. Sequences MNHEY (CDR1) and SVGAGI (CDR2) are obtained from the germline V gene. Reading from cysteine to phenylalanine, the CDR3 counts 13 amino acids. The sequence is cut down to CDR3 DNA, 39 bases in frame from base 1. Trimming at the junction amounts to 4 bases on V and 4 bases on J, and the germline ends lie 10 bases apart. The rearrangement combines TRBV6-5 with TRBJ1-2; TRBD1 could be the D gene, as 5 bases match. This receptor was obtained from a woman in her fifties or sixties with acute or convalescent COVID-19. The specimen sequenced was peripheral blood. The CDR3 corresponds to CASSLQERYGYTF. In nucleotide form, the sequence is TGTGCCAGCAGTTTACAGGAACGCTATGGCTACACCTTC.